The 19 T cell receptor beta chains given below trace back to one sample, sequenced in a study of breast tumors, draining lymph nodes, adjacent tissues. MiXCR was run by TCRdb on the multiplex PCR reads, yielding one entry per CDR3 protein. Found here are 200,000 to 250,000 distinct CDR3 sequences, 30% to 35% of them singletons; the top ten hold under 4.5%. Samples came from axillary lymph nodes draining the breast cancer. The sequencing sample was made of axillary lymph node tissue. These receptors were taken from a female donor with breast cancer. Some clones in this sample may be carry-over from other donors' samples.

This clonotype has ten or more counts. This chain links TRBV2 with TRBJ1-6, with a weak D call TRBD1 (5 bases). V was pared by 9 bases and J by 7 bases, with 19 bases between. This CDR3 spans 15 amino acids. Germline V gene data show CDR1 as SNHLY and CDR2 as FYNNEI. The CDR3 coding sequence is TGTGCCAGAAGAGGGCAGGGTAATGAAAATTCACCCCTCCACTTT. The encoded protein is CARRGQGNENSPLHF.

This chain links TRBV29-1 with TRBJ1-1, with D possibly TRBD1 on 5 matching bases. This CDR3 is built from 13 residues. V was clipped by 1 base and J by 5 bases, with 11 bases between them. Germline V lookup: CDR1 SQVTM, CDR2 ANQGSEA. The CDR3, as DNA: TGCAGCGTTGAAGCCAGGGCGGTGACTGAAGCTTTCTTT. It yields the protein CSVEARAVTEAFF.

At least ten counts were recorded for this clonotype. The chain couples TRBV12-3 or TRBV12-4 to TRBJ2-1; D remains ambiguous. There are 10 residues in the CDR3. V was clipped by 3 bases and J by 7 bases, with 1 base between them. CDR3 nucleotide sequence: TGTGCCAGCAGTTTTAATGAGCAGTTCTTC. This encodes CASSFNEQFF.

This clonotype was picked up many times. The V and J genes are TRBV11-2 and TRBJ2-7; D is undetermined. Per germline, CDR1 SGHAT and CDR2 FQNNGV. The CDR3 length is 12 residues. The V and J ends lost 2 bases and 3 bases respectively, with 5 bases between them. This chain's CDR3 is CASSLLLYEQYF. The CDR3 coding sequence is TGTGCCAGCAGCTTACTCCTCTACGAGCAGTACTTC. Supplemented by reference TRBV11-2 and TRBJ2-7, the full variable domain reads EAGVAQSPRYKIIEKRQSVAFWCNPISGHATLYWYQQILGQGPKLLIQFQNNGVVDDSQLPKDRFSAERLKGVDSTLKIQPAKLEDSAVYLCASSLLLYEQYFGPGTRLTVT.

At least ten counts were recorded for this clonotype. V and J are TRBV19 and TRBJ2-3; the D gene is possibly TRBD2 (6 bases). V was cut by 10 bases and J by 0 bases, with 14 bases left in between. This CDR3 is 14 amino acids long. Germline CDR1 LNHDA, CDR2 SQIVND (reference sequence). CDR3 sequence reads: CATRSGASTDTQYF. CDR3 in DNA: TGTGCCACCCGTAGCGGAGCGAGCACAGATACGCAGTATTTT. The full variable domain, completed using reference TRBV19 and TRBJ2-3, is DGGITQSPKYLFRKEGQNVTLSCEQNLNHDAMYWYRQDPGQGLRLIYYSQIVNDFQKGDIAEGYSVSREKKESFPLTVTSAQKNPTAFYLCATRSGASTDTQYFGPGTRLTVL.

This clonotype was counted between two and nine times. The chain is built from TRBV12-3 or TRBV12-4 and TRBJ2-5; no clear D. V dropped 3 bases and J dropped 4 bases, with 15 bases sitting between them. The CDR3 is 15 amino acids. The CDR3 reads CASSFQRGSGETQYF. CDR3 DNA: TGTGCCAGCAGTTTTCAGCGTGGGTCTGGAGAGACCCAGTACTTC.

The table lists this clonotype with many counts. Here the CDR3 reads CASSVAPGGNSPLHF. In DNA, the CDR3 is TGTGCCAGCAGCGTAGCTCCAGGGGGGAATTCACCCCTCCACTTT. The rearrangement joins TRBV9 to TRBJ1-6; 7 bases are a match to TRBD1. Unmatched junction bases numbered 4, after V lost 0 bases and J lost 7 bases. The V gene's germline CDR1 is SGDLS and CDR2 YYNGEE. The CDR3 contains 15 residues.

This clonotype was seen ten or more times. The J gene is TRBJ1-2, the V gene TRBV24-1; D ambiguous. This CDR3 has 14 amino acids. Trimming stripped 2 bases from V and 4 bases from J, with 10 bases between. CDR1 and CDR2 from the germline V gene are KGHDR and SFDVKD. CDR3 protein: CATSDSDATYGYTF. CDR3 nucleotide sequence: TGTGCCACCAGTGATTCGGACGCGACCTATGGCTACACCTTC.

This chain joins TRBV2 and TRBJ1-5; D might be TRBD1 (6 bases). Germline CDR1 is SNHLY and CDR2 is FYNNEI. The CDR3 is made up of 12 amino acids. V lost 4 bases and J lost 7, with 8 bases in between. In DNA, the CDR3 is TGTGCCAGCAGTGTAACAGGGCAGCCCCAGCATTTT. Translating it yields CASSVTGQPQHF.

This clonotype has a count of ten or more. The chain links TRBV2 to TRBJ1-2; 11 nucleotides align to TRBD1. Germline V gene lookup returns CDR1 SNHLY and CDR2 FYNNEI. V dropped 6 bases and J dropped 3; count of bases not matched to a gene: 6. The CDR3 loop spans 15 amino acids. CDR3: CASRGGTGGDYGYTF. The CDR3 region has the DNA TGTGCCAGCAGGGGGGGGACAGGGGGTGACTATGGCTACACCTTC.

The chain has TRBV25-1 and TRBJ2-1; the D gene is possibly TRBD2 (6 bases). Germline V gives CDR1 MGHDK, CDR2 SYGVNS. Trimming cost V 3 bases and J 7 bases, with 34 bases left between them. The CDR3 is 21 residues long. CDR3 region: CASSDSNTNGSRLKCGNEQFF. CDR3 sequence (DNA): TGTGCCAGCAGTGACTCGAACACTAACGGGAGTCGCCTGAAATGTGGGAATGAGCAGTTCTTC.

The chain joins TRBV7-8 to TRBJ1-4, with D possibly being TRBD1 (5 bases). Trimming took 1 base from V and 4 from J, leaving 7 bases between them. CDR1 and CDR2 from the germline V gene are SGHVS and FQNEAQ. This CDR3 region has 14 residues. CDR3 DNA sequence: TGTGCCAGCAGCTTAGTAGGGGTTAATGAAAAACTGTTTTTT. Translated, it gives CASSLVGVNEKLFF.

This clonotype came up many times. J is TRBJ2-7 and V is TRBV9, with D possibly matching TRBD1 (6 bases). V was clipped by 0 bases and J by 3 bases, with 19 bases between them. CDR1 and CDR2 from the germline V gene are SGDLS and YYNGEE. This CDR3 region has 17 residues. Written as DNA, the CDR3 is TGTGCCAGCAGCGTAGGATTTAGAAGGGGGAGCGTCTACGAGCAGTACTTC. Encoded protein: CASSVGFRRGSVYEQYF.

The chain carries TRBV20-1 and TRBJ1-6, with 9 nucleotides matching TRBD1. J was trimmed by 7 bases and V by 6 bases; bases with no gene match: 10. The CDR3 runs to 15 residues. Germline V gene lookup returns CDR1 DFQATT and CDR2 SNEGSKA (reference sequence). The CDR3 nucleotides are TGCAGTGCGATCCGCCTGGGACAGGGAAATTCACCCCTCCACTTT. It is translated as CSAIRLGQGNSPLHF.

This clonotype was detected ten times or more. The chain carries TRBV19 and TRBJ1-2; D unclear. CDR1 LNHDA and CDR2 SQIVND come from the germline V gene (reference sequence). V lost 1 base, J lost 8 bases, and 14 bases lay in between. The CDR3 contains 14 residues. The CDR3 bases are TGTGCCAGTAGTATAGCGTCGGCTTCCCAGGGCTACACCTTC. Its translation is CASSIASASQGYTF. The complete variable domain, with remaining parts taken from reference TRBV19 and TRBJ1-2, reads DGGITQSPKYLFRKEGQNVTLSCEQNLNHDAMYWYRQDPGQGLRLIYYSQIVNDFQKGDIAEGYSVSREKKESFPLTVTSAQKNPTAFYLCASSIASASQGYTFGSGTRLTVV.

This clonotype appeared many times. The chain employs TRBV20-1 and TRBJ2-1, with 7 bases aligning to TRBD2. This CDR3 contains 15 residues. Germline CDR1 DFQATT, CDR2 SNEGSKA (reference sequence). V lost 0 bases and J lost 3; bases outside the gene matches: 5. The CDR3 DNA follows: TGCAGTGCTAGAGATGCCCAGCGGGACTACAATGAGCAGTTCTTC. As protein: CSARDAQRDYNEQFF.

This clonotype was recorded at least ten times. This rearrangement joins TRBV10-3 to TRBJ1-2, with D possibly TRBD1 on 5 matching bases. Between the trimmed V and J ends, which lost 4 bases and 7 bases, there was a span of 13 bases. The length of the CDR3 is 13 residues. Germline CDR1 and CDR2: ENHRY and SYGVKD. CDR3 sequence (DNA): TGTGCCATCAGTGCGGGGGAATCAAGTGGCTACACCTTC. Translated, it gives CAISAGESSGYTF.

Points on this clonotype: One base away lies a much larger clone, so this may be a sequencing read error. The CDR3 sequence is CAGSQGRNEQYF. CDR3 in DNA: TGTGCCGGCAGCCAGGGACGGAACGAGCAGTACTTC. This rearrangement joins TRBV11-2 to TRBJ2-7; the D gene could be TRBD1 or TRBD2 (5 bases each). The CDR3 is 12 residues long. Per the germline V gene, CDR1 is SGHAT and CDR2 is FQNNGV.

The table lists this clonotype with a few counts. This chain joins TRBV27 and TRBJ2-5; 7 bases line up with TRBD2. The V and J ends lost 4 bases and 2 bases, in that order; junction bases with no gene match: 7. In germline, CDR1 is MNHEY, CDR2 SMNVEV (reference sequence). The CDR3 loop spans 15 amino acids. In DNA, the CDR3 is TGTGCCAGCAGTTCCCGACTAGCCGGTCAAGAGACCCAGTACTTC. Translation gives CASSSRLAGQETQYF.